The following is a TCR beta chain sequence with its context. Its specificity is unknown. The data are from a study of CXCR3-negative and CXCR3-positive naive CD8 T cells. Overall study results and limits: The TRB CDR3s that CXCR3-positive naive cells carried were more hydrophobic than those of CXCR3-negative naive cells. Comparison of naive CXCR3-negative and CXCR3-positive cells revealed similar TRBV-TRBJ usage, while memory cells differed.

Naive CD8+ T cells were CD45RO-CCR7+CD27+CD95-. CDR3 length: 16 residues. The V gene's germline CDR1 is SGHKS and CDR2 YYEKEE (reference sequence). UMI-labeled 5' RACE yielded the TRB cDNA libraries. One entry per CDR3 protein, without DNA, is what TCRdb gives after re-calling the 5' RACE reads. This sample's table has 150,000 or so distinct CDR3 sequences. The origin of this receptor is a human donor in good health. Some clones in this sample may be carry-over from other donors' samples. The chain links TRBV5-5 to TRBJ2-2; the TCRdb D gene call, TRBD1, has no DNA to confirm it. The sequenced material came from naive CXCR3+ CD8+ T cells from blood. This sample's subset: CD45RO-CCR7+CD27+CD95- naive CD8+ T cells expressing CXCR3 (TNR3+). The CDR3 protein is CASSSGDRGLAGELFF.